These 5 T cell receptor beta chains originate from one sample sequenced in a study of neurological immune-mediated disorders (dated 2019 in TCRdb). Library preparation used 5' RACE. Sequenced using an Illumina HiSeq 2500. The public reads were run again by TCRdb, first through fastp at Q25 and then through MiXCR, and only productive beta chains were kept. Rows are combined by CDR3 protein, so each entry shows the most common genes and DNA. In this sample the table shows tens of thousands of distinct CDR3 sequences, 2.5% of which occur a single time. The top ten clones comprise 2% to 3% of the sample. Specimen: PBMCs. These receptors originate from a man between 45 and 60 years old with multiple sclerosis.

This clonotype was seen many times. This rearrangement joins TRBV28 to TRBJ2-2; D is unresolved. The CDR3 sequence is 13 residues long. Germline CDR1 and CDR2: MDHEN and SYDVKM. Trimming left V 1 base short and J 7 bases short, with 7 bases between. The CDR3 loop reads CASSLSQGGELFF. The CDR3 DNA reads TGTGCCAGCAGTTTATCACAAGGCGGGGAGCTGTTTTTT.

This clonotype was counted many times. V usage is TRBV20-1 and J usage is TRBJ2-3; maybe TRBD2 (6 bases). Trimming took off 3 bases at V and 1 base at J, with 8 bases between the two ends. The CDR3 covers 13 residues. The V gene's germline CDR1 is DFQATT and CDR2 SNEGSKA (reference sequence). CDR3 bases: TGCAGTGCTAGTTCGGGGGGCACAGATACGCAGTATTTT. Protein sequence: CSASSGGTDTQYF.

This clonotype was recorded at least ten times. V usage is TRBV29-1 and J usage is TRBJ1-1, with TRBD1 identical over 7 bases. The J segment lost 3 bases and the V segment lost 4 bases, leaving 5 bases of the junction unmatched. Germline V gene data show CDR1 as SQVTM and CDR2 as ANQGSEA. The CDR3 length is 13 residues. CDR3 region: CSVAQGVYTEAFF. The CDR3 DNA sequence: TGCAGCGTTGCCCAGGGGGTGTACACTGAAGCTTTCTTT. Full variable domain (remainder filled in from reference TRBV29-1 and TRBJ1-1): SAVISQKPSRDICQRGTSLTIQCQVDSQVTMMFWYRQQPGQSLTLIATANQGSEATYESGFVIDKFPISRPNLTFSTLTVSNMSPEDSSIYLCSVAQGVYTEAFFGQGTRLTVV.

This clonotype was detected ten times or more. This chain uses TRBV4-2 with TRBJ2-3; D is unresolved. The CDR3 is 15 amino acids. Germline V gene data show CDR1 as LGHNA and CDR2 as YNFKEQ. The V gene lost 0 bases and the J gene lost 7 bases, with 14 bases spanning the gap. The CDR3 sequence is CASSQELGPLNTQYF. The DNA of the CDR3 is TGTGCCAGCAGCCAAGAATTAGGGCCACTAAATACGCAGTATTTT.

This clonotype has a count of ten or more. V and J are TRBV29-1 and TRBJ1-1; D gene unclear. Trimming shortened V by 6 bases and J by 1 base, and 15 bases separated the two germline ends. The CDR3 runs to 14 residues. Germline V gives CDR1 SQVTM, CDR2 ANQGSEA. The CDR3 protein is CSVSTGLTNTEAFF. The CDR3 nucleotides are TGCAGCGTCTCTACGGGTTTGACGAACACTGAAGCTTTCTTT.